The clone carrying this TCR delta chain has only a few counts. No antigen is known for it. The template was reverse-transcribed extracted RNA. Pooled V-gene forward primers with one constant-region reverse primer generated the CDR3 amplicons by multiplex PCR. TCRdb re-called clones from the multiplex PCR reads via CATT. Among around 76,000 delta-chain clones, around 35% were seen once, and the ten largest hold roughly 0.25%. These data are taken from a study of Vδ1+ human thymocytes. Study findings and constraints: Thymic TRG and TRD repertoires appeared highly polyclonal.

The CDR3 spans 16 residues. Trimming removed 2 bases at V and 4 bases at J, with 17 bases between. Germline values: CDR1 TSWWSYY, CDR2 QGS. V is TRDV1 and J is TRDJ1; D not resolved. The sample was Vdelta1+ gamma-delta thymocytes from the thymus. Regarding subset: FACS-sorted CD3+ TCRalphabeta- TCRVdelta1+ TCRVdelta2- thymocytes. The TCR originated in a boy in the first two years of life who had congenital heart surgery. The CDR3 nucleotides read TGTGCTCTTGGGGAATCAGCGCGGTGCCGGGACGATAAACTCATCTTT. This codes for CALGESARCRDDKLIF.